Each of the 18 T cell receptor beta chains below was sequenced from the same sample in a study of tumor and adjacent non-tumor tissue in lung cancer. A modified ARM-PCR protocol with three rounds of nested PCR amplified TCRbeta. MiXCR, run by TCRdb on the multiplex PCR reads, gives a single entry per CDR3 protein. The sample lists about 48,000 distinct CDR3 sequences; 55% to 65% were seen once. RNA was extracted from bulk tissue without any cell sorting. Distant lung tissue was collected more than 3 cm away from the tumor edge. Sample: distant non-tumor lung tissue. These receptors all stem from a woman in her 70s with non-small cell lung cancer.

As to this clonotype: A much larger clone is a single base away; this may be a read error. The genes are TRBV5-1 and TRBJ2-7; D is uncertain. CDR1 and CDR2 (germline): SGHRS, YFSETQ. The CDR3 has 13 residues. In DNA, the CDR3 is TGCACCAGCCAGCGAGAACCATCCTACGAGCAGTACTTC. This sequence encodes CTSQREPSYEQYF. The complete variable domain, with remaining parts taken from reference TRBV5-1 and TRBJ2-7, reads KAGVTQTPRYLIKTRGQQVTLSCSPISGHRSVSWYQQTPGQGLQFLFEYFSETQRNKGNFPGRFSGRQFSNSRSEMNVSTLELGDSALYLCTSQREPSYEQYFGPGTRLTVT.

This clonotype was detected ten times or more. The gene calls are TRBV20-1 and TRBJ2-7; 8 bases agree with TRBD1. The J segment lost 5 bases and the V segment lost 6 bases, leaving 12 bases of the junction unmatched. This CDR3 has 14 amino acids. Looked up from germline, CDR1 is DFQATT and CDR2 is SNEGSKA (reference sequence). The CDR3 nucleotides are TGCAGTGCCACTAGACAGGGGTTGCCGAACGAGCAGTACTTC. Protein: CSATRQGLPNEQYF.

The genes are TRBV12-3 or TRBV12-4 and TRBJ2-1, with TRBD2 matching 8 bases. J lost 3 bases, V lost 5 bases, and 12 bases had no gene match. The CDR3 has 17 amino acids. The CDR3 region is CASSPRLLAGFYNEQFF. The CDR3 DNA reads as TGTGCCAGCAGTCCTCGCCTCCTAGCGGGTTTCTACAATGAGCAGTTCTTC.

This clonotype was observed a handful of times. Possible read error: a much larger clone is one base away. The CDR3 bases are TGTGCCAGCAGTTACACGGATAGCAGTCAGCCCCAGCATTTT. Translating gives CASSYTDSSQPQHF. The V gene is TRBV6-6, the J gene TRBJ1-5; D unclear. The CDR3 totals 14 residues. Germline V gene sequence: CDR1 MNHNY, CDR2 SVGAGI (reference sequence).

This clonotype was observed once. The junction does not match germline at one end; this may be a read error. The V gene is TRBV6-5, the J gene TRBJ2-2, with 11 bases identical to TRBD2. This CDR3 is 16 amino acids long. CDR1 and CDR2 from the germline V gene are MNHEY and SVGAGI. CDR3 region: CASGLAGGLNTGELFF. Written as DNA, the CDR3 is TGTGCCAGCGGTTTAGCGGGAGGGCTGAACACCGGGGAGCTGTTTTTC.

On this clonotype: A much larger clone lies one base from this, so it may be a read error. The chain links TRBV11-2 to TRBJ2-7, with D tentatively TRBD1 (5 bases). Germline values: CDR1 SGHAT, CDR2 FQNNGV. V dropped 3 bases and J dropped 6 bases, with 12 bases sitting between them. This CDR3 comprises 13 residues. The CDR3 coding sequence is TGTGCCAGCAGCTTGGGCGACAGCTGCGAGCAGTACTTC. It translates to CASSLGDSCEQYF.

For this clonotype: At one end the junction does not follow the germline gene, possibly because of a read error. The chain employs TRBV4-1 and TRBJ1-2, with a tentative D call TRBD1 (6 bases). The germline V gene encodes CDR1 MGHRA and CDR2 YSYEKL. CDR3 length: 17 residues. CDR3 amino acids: CACSQAYSGHLNYGYTF. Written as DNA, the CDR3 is TGTGCCTGCAGCCAAGCCTATTCGGGACACCTAAACTATGGCTACACCTTC.

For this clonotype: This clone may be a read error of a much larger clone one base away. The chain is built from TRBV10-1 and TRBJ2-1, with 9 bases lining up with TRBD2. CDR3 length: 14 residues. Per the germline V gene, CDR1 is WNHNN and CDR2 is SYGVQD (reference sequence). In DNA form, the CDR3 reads TGCGCCAGCAGTGATAGCGGGAGTTACAATGGGCAGTTCTTC. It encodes CASSDSGSYNGQFF.

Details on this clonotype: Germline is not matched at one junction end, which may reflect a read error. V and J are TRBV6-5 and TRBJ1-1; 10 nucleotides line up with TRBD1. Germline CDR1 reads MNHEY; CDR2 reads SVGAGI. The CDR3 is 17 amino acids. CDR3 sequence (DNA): TGTGCCAGCATTTACTTTCGGACAGGGGGATTGTACACTGAAGCTTTCTTT. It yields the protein CASIYFRTGGLYTEAFF.

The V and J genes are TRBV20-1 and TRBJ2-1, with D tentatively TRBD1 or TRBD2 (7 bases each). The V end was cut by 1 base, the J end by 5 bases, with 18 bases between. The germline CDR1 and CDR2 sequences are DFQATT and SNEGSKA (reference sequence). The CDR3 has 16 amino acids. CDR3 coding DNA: TGCAGTGCTAGAGTTCCGCGGGGGACAGTGAACAATGAGCAGTTCTTC. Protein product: CSARVPRGTVNNEQFF.

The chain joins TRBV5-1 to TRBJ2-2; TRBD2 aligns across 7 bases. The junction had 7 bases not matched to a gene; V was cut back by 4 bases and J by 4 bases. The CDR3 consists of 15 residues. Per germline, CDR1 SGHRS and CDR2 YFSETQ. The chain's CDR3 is CASSELPGGTGELFF. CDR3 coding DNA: TGCGCCAGCAGCGAACTACCGGGAGGCACCGGGGAGCTGTTTTTT. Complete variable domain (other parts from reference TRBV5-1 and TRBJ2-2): KAGVTQTPRYLIKTRGQQVTLSCSPISGHRSVSWYQQTPGQGLQFLFEYFSETQRNKGNFPGRFSGRQFSNSRSEMNVSTLELGDSALYLCASSELPGGTGELFFGEGSRLTVL.

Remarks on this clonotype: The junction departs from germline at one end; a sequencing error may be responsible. The CDR3 DNA sequence: TGTGCCAACAGCCCCGACAGGGCTGAGCAATTCTTC. This gives the protein CANSPDRAEQFF. The V gene is TRBV11-1, the J gene TRBJ2-1, with TRBD1 matching over 7 bases. The CDR3 is 12 amino acids. Germline V lookup: CDR1 SGHAT, CDR2 FQDESV (reference sequence).

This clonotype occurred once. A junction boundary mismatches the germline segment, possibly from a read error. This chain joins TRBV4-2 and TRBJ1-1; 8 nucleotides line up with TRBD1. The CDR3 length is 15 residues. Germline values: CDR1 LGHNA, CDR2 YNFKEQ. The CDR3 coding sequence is TGTGTCAGCAGCCAGGACAGGGTCACGGACACTGAAGCTTTCTTT. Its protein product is CVSSQDRVTDTEAFF.

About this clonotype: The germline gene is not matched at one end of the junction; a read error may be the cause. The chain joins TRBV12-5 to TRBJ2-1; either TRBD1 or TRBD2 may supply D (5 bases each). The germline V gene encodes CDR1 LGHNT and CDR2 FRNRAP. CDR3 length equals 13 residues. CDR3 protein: CTSALTECNEQFF. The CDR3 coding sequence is TGTACTAGTGCCCTGACAGAATGCAATGAGCAGTTCTTC.

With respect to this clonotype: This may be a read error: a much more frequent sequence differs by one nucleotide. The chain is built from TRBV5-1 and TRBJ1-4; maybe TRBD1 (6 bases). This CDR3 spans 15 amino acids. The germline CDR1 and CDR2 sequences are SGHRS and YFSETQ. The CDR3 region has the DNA TGCGCCAGCAGCTTCGAGGGAGAGGGGGGTGAAAAACTGTCTTTT. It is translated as CASSFEGEGGEKLSF.

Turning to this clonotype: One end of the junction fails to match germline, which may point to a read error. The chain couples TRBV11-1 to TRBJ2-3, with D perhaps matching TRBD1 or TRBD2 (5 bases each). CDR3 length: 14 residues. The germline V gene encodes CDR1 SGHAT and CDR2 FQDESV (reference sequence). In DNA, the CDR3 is TGTGCAAGCAGCTTGGACATGGAGGCAGATATGCAGTATTTT. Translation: CASSLDMEADMQYF.

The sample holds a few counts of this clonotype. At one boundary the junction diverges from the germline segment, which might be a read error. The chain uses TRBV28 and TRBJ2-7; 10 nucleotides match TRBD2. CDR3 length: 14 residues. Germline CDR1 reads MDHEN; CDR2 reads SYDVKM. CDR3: CTSSSGTSVHEQYF. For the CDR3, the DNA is TGTACCAGCAGTTCAGGGACTAGCGTCCACGAGCAATACTTC.

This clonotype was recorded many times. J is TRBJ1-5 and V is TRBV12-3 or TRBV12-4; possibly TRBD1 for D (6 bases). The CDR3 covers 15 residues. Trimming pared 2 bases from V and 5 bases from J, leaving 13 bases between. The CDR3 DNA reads TGTGCCAGCAGTTTAACTGCAGGGGCTGATCAGCCCCAGCATTTT. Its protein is CASSLTAGADQPQHF.